This T cell receptor (beta chain) was retrieved from a study of control samples from healthy donors and cancer patients. Measured with immunoSEQ multiplex PCR; TCRdb has only the in-frame clones, and not every one. The repertoire has 40,000 to 55,000 clones, roughly 77% of them found once; the top ten carry roughly 17%. What was sequenced was formalin-fixed, paraffin-embedded tissue. The TCR comes from a male donor with melanoma.

CDR3 sequence: CSPKTGDTQYF. For the CDR3, the DNA is TGCAGCCCCAAGACAGGGGACACCCAGTACTTC. V is TRBV29-1 and J is TRBJ2-5, with 8 bases that match TRBD1. The trim removed 8 bases at V and 8 bases at J, leaving 7 bases unmatched. The germline CDR1 and CDR2 sequences are SQVTM and ANQGSEA. This CDR3 comprises 11 residues.